This T cell receptor (beta chain) emerged from a study of cytotoxic CD8 clonotypes in ibrutinib-treated CLL. The method was immunoSEQ multiplex PCR; TCRdb's version includes in-frame clones alone and lacks a portion of them. Altogether about 160,000 clones are present, more than 65% being singletons, with the ten largest covering approximately 2%. The table lists this clone with a count of one. Germline CDR1 reads MDHEN; CDR2 reads SYDVKM. CDR3 length: 14 residues. Trimming removed 3 bases from V and 3 bases from J, with 12 bases in between. This sequence joins TRBV28 and TRBJ2-7, with D possibly matching TRBD1 (6 bases). The sequencing here drew on PBMCs, taken after 12 months of ibrutinib treatment. This receptor was identified in a human donor with chronic lymphocytic leukemia. The CDR3 loop reads CASSFQGSRYEQYF. DNA of the CDR3: TGTGCCAGCAGTTTTCAGGGGTCTCGCTACGAGCAGTACTTC.